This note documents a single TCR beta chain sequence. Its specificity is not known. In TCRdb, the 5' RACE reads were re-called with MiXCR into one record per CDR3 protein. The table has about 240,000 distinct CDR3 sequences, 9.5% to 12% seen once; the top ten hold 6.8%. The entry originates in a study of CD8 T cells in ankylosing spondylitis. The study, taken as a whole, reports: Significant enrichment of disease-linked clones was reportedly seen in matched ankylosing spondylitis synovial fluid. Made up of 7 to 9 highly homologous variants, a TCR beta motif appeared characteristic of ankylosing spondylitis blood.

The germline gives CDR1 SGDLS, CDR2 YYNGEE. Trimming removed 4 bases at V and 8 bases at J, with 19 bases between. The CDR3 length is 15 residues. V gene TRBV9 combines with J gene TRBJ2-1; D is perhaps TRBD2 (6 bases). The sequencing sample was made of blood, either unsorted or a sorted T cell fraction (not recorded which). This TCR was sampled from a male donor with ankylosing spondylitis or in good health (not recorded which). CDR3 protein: CASSPGAGSGDEQFF. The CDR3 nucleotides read TGTGCCAGCAGCCCCGGGGCGGGATCCGGGGATGAGCAGTTCTTC.